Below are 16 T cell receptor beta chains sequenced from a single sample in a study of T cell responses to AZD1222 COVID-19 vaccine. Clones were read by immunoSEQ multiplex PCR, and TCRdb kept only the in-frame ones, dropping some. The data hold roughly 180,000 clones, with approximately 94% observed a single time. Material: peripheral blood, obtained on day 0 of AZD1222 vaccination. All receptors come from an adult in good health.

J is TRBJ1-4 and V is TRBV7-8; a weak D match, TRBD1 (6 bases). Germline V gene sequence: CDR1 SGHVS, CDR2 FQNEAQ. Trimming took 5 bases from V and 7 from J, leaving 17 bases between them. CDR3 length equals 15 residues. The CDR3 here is CASSPDRPRGEKLFF. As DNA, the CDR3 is TGTGCCAGCAGCCCAGACAGGCCTAGGGGTGAAAAACTGTTTTTT.

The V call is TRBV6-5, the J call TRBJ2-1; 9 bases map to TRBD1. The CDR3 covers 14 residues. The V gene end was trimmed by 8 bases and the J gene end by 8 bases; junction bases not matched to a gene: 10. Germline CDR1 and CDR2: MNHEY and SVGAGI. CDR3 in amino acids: CASRGTGSPHEQFF. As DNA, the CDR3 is TGTGCCAGCCGCGGGACAGGGTCCCCCCATGAGCAGTTCTTC.

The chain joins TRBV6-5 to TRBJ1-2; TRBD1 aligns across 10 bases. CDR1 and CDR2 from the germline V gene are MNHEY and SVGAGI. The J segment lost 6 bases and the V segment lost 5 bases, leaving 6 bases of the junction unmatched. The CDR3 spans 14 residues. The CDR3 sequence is CASSRQGARNGYTF. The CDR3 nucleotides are TGTGCCAGCAGTAGACAGGGGGCGAGAAATGGCTACACCTTC.

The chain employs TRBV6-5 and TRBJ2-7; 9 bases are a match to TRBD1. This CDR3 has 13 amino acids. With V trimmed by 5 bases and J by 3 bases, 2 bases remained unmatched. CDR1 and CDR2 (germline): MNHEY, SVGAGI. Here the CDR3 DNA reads TGTGCCAGCAGTCAGGGACAGGGCTACGAGCAGTACTTC. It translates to CASSQGQGYEQYF.

The chain's CDR3 is CASSLDVLAHEQYF. CDR3 sequence (DNA): TGCGCCAGCAGCTTGGACGTACTAGCACACGAGCAGTACTTC. The chain couples TRBV5-1 to TRBJ2-7, with D possibly TRBD2 on 6 matching bases. Deletions cut 0 bases from V and 5 bases from J, with 12 bases between. Germline assignment: CDR1 SGHRS and CDR2 YFSETQ. The CDR3 runs to 14 residues.

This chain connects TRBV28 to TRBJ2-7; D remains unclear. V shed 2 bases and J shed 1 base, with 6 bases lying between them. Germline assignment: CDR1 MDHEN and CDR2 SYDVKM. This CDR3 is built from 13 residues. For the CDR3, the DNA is TGTGCCAGCAGTTTAGGGTTGTCCTACGAGCAGTACTTC. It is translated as CASSLGLSYEQYF.

CDR3 residues: CASSQESRTGFSGANVLTF. The CDR3 nucleotides read TGTGCCAGCAGCCAAGAAAGTAGGACGGGATTCTCTGGGGCCAACGTCCTGACTTTC. The chain links TRBV4-2 to TRBJ2-6, with D possibly matching TRBD2 (5 bases). The germline CDR1 and CDR2 sequences are LGHNA and YNFKEQ. The CDR3 runs to 19 residues. V dropped 0 bases and J dropped 0 bases, with 15 bases sitting between them.

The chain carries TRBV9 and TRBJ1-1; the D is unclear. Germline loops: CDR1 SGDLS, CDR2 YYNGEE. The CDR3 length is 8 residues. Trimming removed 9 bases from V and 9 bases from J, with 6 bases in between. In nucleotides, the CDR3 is TGTGCCACCCCCAAAGCTTTCTTT. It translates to CATPKAFF.

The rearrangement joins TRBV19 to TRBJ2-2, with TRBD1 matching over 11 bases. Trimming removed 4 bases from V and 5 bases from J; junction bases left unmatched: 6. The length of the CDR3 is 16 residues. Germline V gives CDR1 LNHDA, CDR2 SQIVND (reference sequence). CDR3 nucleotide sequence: TGTGCCAGTAGTACCACGGACAGGGGGCTGACCGGGGAGCTGTTTTTT. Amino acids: CASSTTDRGLTGELFF.

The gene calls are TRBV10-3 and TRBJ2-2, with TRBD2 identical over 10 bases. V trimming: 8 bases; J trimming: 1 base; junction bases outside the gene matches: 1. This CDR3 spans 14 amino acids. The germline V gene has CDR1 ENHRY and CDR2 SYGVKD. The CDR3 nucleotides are TGTGCCATCTGGACTAGCGGGAACACCGGGGAGCTGTTTTTT. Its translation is CAIWTSGNTGELFF.

The CDR3 loop is CASSEQGNYGYTF. Written as DNA, the CDR3 is TGTGCCAGCAGCGAGCAGGGAAATTATGGCTACACCTTC. This chain connects TRBV7-3 to TRBJ1-2; possibly TRBD1 for D (5 bases). The CDR3 is made up of 13 amino acids. V shed 5 bases and J shed 5 bases, with 12 bases lying between them. CDR1 is SGHTA and CDR2 is FQGTGA in the germline V gene.

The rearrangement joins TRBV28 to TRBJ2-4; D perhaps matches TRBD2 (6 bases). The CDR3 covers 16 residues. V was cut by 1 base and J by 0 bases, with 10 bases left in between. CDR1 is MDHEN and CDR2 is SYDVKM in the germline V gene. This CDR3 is CASSLSSELAKNIQYF. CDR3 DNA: TGTGCCAGCAGTTTATCTAGCGAGCTAGCCAAAAACATTCAGTACTTC. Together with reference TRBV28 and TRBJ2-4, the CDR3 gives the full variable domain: DVKVTQSSRYLVKRTGEKVFLECVQDMDHENMFWYRQDPGLGLRLIYFSYDVKMKEKGDIPEGYSVSREKKERFSLILESASTNQTSMYLCASSLSSELAKNIQYFGAGTRLSVL.

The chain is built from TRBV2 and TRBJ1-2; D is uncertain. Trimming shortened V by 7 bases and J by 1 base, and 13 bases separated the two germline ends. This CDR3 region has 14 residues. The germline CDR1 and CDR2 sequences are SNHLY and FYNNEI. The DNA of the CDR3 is TGTGCCAGCACAGTATTTAATCTTAACTATGGCTACACCTTC. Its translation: CASTVFNLNYGYTF.

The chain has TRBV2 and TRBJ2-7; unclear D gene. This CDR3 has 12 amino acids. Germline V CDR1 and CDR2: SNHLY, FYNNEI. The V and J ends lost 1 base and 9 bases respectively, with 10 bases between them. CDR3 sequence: CASSEGLVGQYF. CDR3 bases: TGTGCCAGCAGTGAAGGTTTGGTGGGGCAGTACTTC. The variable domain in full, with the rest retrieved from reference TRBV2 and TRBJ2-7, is EPEVTQTPSHQVTQMGQEVILRCVPISNHLYFYWYRQILGQKVEFLVSFYNNEISEKSEIFDDQFSVERPDGSNFTLKIRSTKLEDSAMYFCASSEGLVGQYFGPGTRLTVT.

CDR3 loop: CATSQFPGPHYNEQFF. The CDR3 DNA is TGTGCCACCAGCCAATTCCCGGGACCACACTACAATGAGCAGTTCTTC. The V and J genes are TRBV24-1 and TRBJ2-1; either TRBD1 or TRBD2 may fit D (5 bases each). Germline values: CDR1 KGHDR, CDR2 SFDVKD. V dropped 7 bases and J dropped 3 bases, with 18 bases sitting between them. The CDR3 consists of 16 residues.

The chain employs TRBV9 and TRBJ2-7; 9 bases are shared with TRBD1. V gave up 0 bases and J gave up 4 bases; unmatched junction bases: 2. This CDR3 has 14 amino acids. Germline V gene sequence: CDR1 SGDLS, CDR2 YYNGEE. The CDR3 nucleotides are TGTGCCAGCAGCGTAGGGACAGGGGTGTACGAGCAGTACTTC. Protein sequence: CASSVGTGVYEQYF.